Listed below are T cell receptor beta chains from one sample, sequenced in a study of T cell responses to AZD1222 COVID-19 vaccine. Repertoires were generated with immunoSEQ multiplex PCR, while TCRdb's copy carries only in-frame clones and drops some. The table lists roughly 190,000 clones, roughly 93% of them singletons. Sample: peripheral blood, taken on day 0 of AZD1222 vaccination. These TCRs come from an adult in good health. Each CDR3 is given with its conserved first and last residue. The order of the fields is J gene, D gene, clone size, V gene, CDR3 DNA, CDR3 protein. The D gene is left open where the match is weak. Clone size is shown for a subset of rows, as once, few, many or a class of expanded clone.

TRBJ2-3,.,.,TRBV9,TGTGCCAGCAGCGTAGCAGGGGGGGAACGCACAGATACGCAGTATTTT,CASSVAGGERTDTQYF
TRBJ1-1,.,.,TRBV6-5,TGTGCCAGCAGTTACCAACAGGGTGTTTCTGAAGCTTTCTTT,CASSYQQGVSEAFF
TRBJ2-1,TRBD2,.,TRBV7-2,TGTGCCAGCAGCTTTGCCGGGACTAGCGGGGTCAGGAATGAGCAGTTCTTC,CASSFAGTSGVRNEQFF
TRBJ1-3,.,.,TRBV4-3,TGCGCCAGCAGCCAAGATTACCGCTCGAGCACCATATATTTT,CASSQDYRSSTIYF
TRBJ2-1,.,.,TRBV29-1,TGCAGCGCCTCACCGGGCCCTGCCGGTGAGCAGTTCTTC,CSASPGPAGEQFF
TRBJ1-6,.,.,TRBV3-1/TRBV3-2,TGTGCCAGCAGCCCAACCCATAGTTCACCCCTCCACTTT,CASSPTHSSPLHF
TRBJ1-5,.,.,TRBV6-5,TGTGCCAGCACCGCCTTCGTCAATCAGCCCCAGCATTTT,CASTAFVNQPQHF
TRBJ2-1,TRBD2,.,TRBV28,TGTGCCAGCAGGCCGACTAGCGGGAGACCAAATGAGCAGTTCTTC,CASRPTSGRPNEQFF
TRBJ1-4,.,.,TRBV2,TGTGCCAGCACTAACCCACCGGGACTCAGGACAGAAAAACTGTTTTTT,CASTNPPGLRTEKLFF
TRBJ1-2,.,once,TRBV6-4,TGTGCCAGCAGCCCCGCCCGGGGGAACTATGGCTACACCTTC,CASSPARGNYGYTF
TRBJ2-1,.,.,TRBV27,TGTGCCAGCAGTTTAGAGGCGTGGGACCTGGGGGTAAATGAGCAGTTCTTC,CASSLEAWDLGVNEQFF
TRBJ2-3,.,.,TRBV14,TGTGCCAGCAGCCAAGAACTTCTGGTGGATCGCACAGATACGCAGTATTTT,CASSQELLVDRTDTQYF
TRBJ2-7,.,.,TRBV28,TGTGCCAGCAGTTTATTTCCAGGAACCCTCTCCTACGAGCAGTACTTC,CASSLFPGTLSYEQYF
TRBJ1-5,.,.,TRBV7-9,TGTGCCAGCAGCTTAGCAGGTCAGCCCCAGCATTTT,CASSLAGQPQHF
TRBJ1-1,.,.,TRBV10-3,TGTGCCATCAGAGGTCAGGTGAACACTGAAGCTTTCTTT,CAIRGQVNTEAFF
TRBJ2-7,.,.,TRBV7-2,TGTGCCAGCAGCCAAATCTACGAGCAGTACTTC,CASSQIYEQYF
TRBJ2-5,.,few,TRBV5-1,TGCGCCAGCAGCTTGGGAACGGGAGCTACCGAAGAGACCCAGTACTTC,CASSLGTGATEETQYF
TRBJ2-2,.,once,TRBV7-2,TGTGCCAGCAGACCAGGCTTAACCGGGGAGCTGTTTTTT,CASRPGLTGELFF
TRBJ2-5,TRBD2,.,TRBV24-1,TGTGCCACCAGTGCAGCGGGATCCCAAGAGACCCAGTACTTC,CATSAAGSQETQYF
TRBJ1-2,.,.,TRBV4-1,TGCGCCAGCAGCCAAGACCCCGGACAGACCTATGGCTACACCTTC,CASSQDPGQTYGYTF
TRBJ1-4,.,.,TRBV5-1,TGCGCCAGCAGCTCGCATTCAACTAATGAAAAACTGTTTTTT,CASSSHSTNEKLFF
TRBJ2-1,.,.,TRBV13,TGTGCCAGCAGCTTAGTTGCGGGTCGCACCTACAATGAGCAGTTCTTC,CASSLVAGRTYNEQFF
TRBJ1-1,TRBD1,.,TRBV18,TGTGCCAGCTCAGGCGACAGGGGGAACACTGAAGCTTTCTTT,CASSGDRGNTEAFF
TRBJ2-7,TRBD1,few,TRBV15,TGTGCCACCAGCAGGGACAGGGGCGTCGAGCAGTACTTC,CATSRDRGVEQYF
TRBJ2-7,.,.,TRBV28,TGTGCCAGCAGCCCTTTTACTGGGGCCATTGACAACGAGCAGTACTTC,CASSPFTGAIDNEQYF
TRBJ2-7,.,few,TRBV4-2,TGTGCCAGCAGCCAAGACGGGACGTACCCCTACGAGCAGTACTTC,CASSQDGTYPYEQYF
TRBJ1-2,TRBD1,.,TRBV6-6,TGTGCCAGCAGAAGACAGGGGGCGTGGAACTATGGCTACACCTTC,CASRRQGAWNYGYTF
TRBJ2-7,.,.,TRBV19,TGTGCCAGTAGTATAGATCTTAAGGAGCAGTACTTC,CASSIDLKEQYF
TRBJ1-6,.,.,TRBV7-5,TGTGCCAGAAGCTTAGGGGACAGGGACTCACCCCTCCACTTT,CARSLGDRDSPLHF
TRBJ2-7,TRBD1,.,TRBV7-8,TGTGCCAGCAGCCCCAGGACAGGGGGCGGCGAGCAGTACTTC,CASSPRTGGGEQYF
TRBJ2-3,.,once,TRBV10-1,TGCGCCAGCAGTGCCGGGCCCCCCACAGATACGCAGTATTTT,CASSAGPPTDTQYF
TRBJ1-4,.,once,TRBV28,TGTGCCAGCAGTCTCTATCGGGGATCTAATGAAAAACTGTTTTTT,CASSLYRGSNEKLFF
TRBJ2-7,.,.,TRBV29-1,TGCAGCGTTGGAGACATCTACGAGCAGTACTTC,CSVGDIYEQYF
TRBJ2-7,TRBD1,.,TRBV14,TGTGCCAGCAGCCTAAGGACAGGGGAAGCCGAGCAGTACTTC,CASSLRTGEAEQYF
TRBJ2-6,.,.,TRBV29-1,TGCAGCGTCGCCCCTACCTCTGGGGCCAACGTCCTGACTTTC,CSVAPTSGANVLTF
TRBJ2-7,TRBD2,.,TRBV19,TGTGCCAGTAGTTCATTAGCGGGGGGCGACTCCTACGAGCAGTACTTC,CASSSLAGGDSYEQYF
TRBJ2-6,.,.,TRBV7-9,TGTGCCACAAGACCACAGGGATCCGGGGCCAACGTCCTGACTTTC,CATRPQGSGANVLTF
TRBJ2-3,.,.,TRBV19,TGTGCCAGTAGTATTGCAATTCCAGATACGCAGTATTTT,CASSIAIPDTQYF
TRBJ2-2,TRBD1,.,TRBV4-3,TGCGCCAGCAGCCAATATCACCCCGGGACAGGGGCTTCGAACACCGGGGAGCTGTTTTTT,CASSQYHPGTGASNTGELFF
TRBJ2-1,.,.,TRBV11-2,TGTGCCAGCAGCTTACAGCGTACCAATGAGCAGTTCTTC,CASSLQRTNEQFF
TRBJ2-2,TRBD1,.,TRBV10-3,TGTGCCATCAGCGGGACAGGGGGTATCACCGGGGAGCTGTTTTTT,CAISGTGGITGELFF